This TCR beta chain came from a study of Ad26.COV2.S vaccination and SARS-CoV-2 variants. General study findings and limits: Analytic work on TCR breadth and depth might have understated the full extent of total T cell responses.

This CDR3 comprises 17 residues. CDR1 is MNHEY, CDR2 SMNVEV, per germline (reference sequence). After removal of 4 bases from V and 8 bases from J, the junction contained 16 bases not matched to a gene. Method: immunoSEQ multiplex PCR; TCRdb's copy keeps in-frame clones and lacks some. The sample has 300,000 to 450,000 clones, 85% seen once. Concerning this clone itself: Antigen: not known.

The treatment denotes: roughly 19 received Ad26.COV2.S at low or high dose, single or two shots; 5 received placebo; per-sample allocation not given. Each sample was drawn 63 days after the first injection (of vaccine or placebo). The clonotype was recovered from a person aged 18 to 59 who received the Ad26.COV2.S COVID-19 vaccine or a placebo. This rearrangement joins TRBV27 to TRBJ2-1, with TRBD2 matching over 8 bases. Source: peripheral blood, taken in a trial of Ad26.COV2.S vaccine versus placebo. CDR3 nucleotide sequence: TGTGCCAGCAGTTCCTCTAGAGGCAGCGGGAGTAACTATGAGCAGTTCTTC. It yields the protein CASSSSRGSGSNYEQFF.